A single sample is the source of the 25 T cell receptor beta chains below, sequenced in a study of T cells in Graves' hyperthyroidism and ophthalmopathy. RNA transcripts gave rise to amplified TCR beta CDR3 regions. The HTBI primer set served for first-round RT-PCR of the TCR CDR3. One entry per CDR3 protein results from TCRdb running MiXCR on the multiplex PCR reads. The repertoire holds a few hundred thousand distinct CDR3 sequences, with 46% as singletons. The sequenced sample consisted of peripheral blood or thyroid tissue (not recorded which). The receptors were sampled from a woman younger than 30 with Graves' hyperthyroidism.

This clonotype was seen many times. The chain's CDR3 is CSVEVPHPSAEAFF. For the CDR3, the DNA is TGCAGCGTTGAAGTACCCCACCCGAGTGCTGAAGCTTTCTTT. V is TRBV29-1 and J is TRBJ1-1; D remains ambiguous. Trimming stripped 1 base from V and 6 bases from J, with 15 bases between. Germline V lookup: CDR1 SQVTM, CDR2 ANQGSEA. The CDR3 has 14 residues.

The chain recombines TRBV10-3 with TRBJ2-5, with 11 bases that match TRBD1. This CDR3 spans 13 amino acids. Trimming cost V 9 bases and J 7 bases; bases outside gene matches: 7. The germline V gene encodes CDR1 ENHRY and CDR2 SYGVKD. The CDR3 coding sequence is TGTGCCATTACTCGGGGACAGGGGGGGACCCAGTACTTC. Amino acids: CAITRGQGGTQYF.

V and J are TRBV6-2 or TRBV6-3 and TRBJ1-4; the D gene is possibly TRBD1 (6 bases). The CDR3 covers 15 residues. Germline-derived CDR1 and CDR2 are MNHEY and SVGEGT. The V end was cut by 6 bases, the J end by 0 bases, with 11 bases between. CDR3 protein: CASRRQDATNEKLFF. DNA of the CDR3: TGTGCCAGCAGACGACAGGACGCAACTAATGAAAAACTGTTTTTT.

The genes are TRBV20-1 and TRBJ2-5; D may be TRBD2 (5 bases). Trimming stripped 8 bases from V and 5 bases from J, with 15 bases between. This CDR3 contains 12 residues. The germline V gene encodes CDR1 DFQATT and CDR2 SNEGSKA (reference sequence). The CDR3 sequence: CSSAGNGETQYF. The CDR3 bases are TGCAGTTCCGCCGGGAACGGGGAGACCCAGTACTTC.

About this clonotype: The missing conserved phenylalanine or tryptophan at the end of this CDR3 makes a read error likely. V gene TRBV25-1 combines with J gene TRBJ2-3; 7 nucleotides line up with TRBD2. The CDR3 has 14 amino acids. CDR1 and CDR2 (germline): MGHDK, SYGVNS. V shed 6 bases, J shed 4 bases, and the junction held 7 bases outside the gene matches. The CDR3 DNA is TGTGCCAGCAGGGCTGCGGGAGTGCCAGATACGCAGTATCTT. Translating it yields CASRAAGVPDTQYL.

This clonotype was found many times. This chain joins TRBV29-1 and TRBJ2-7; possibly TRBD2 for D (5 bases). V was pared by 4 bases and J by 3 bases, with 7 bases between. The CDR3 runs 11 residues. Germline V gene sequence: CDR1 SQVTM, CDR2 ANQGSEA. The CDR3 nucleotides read TGCAGCGTTGTACTAGACTACGAGCAGTACTTC. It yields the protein CSVVLDYEQYF.

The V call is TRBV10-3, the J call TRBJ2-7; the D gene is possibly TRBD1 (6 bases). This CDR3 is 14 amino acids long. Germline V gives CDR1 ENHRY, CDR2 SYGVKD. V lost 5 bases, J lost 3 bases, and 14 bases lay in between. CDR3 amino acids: CAISYGNRVYEQYF. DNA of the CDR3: TGTGCCATCAGTTACGGTAACAGGGTCTACGAGCAGTACTTC.

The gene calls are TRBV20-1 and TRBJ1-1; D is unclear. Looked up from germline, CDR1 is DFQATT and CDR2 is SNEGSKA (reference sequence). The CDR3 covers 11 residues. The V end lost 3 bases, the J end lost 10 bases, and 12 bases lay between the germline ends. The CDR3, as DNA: TGCAGTGCTAGGGGCCTAGCGGGAGCTTTCTTT. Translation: CSARGLAGAFF.

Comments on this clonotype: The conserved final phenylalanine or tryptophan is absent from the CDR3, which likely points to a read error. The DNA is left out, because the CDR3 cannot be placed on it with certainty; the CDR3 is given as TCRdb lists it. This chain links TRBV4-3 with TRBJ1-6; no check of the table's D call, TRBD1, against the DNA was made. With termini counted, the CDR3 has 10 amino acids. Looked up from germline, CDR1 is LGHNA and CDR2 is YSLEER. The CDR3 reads CASSQVTGQG.

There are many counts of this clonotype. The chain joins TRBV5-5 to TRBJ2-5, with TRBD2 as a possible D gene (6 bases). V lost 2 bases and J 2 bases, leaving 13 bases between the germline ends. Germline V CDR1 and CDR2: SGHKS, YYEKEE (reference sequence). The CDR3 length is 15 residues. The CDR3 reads CASSFSGGIQETQYF. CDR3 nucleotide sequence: TGTGCCAGCAGCTTCAGCGGCGGGATACAAGAGACCCAGTACTTC.

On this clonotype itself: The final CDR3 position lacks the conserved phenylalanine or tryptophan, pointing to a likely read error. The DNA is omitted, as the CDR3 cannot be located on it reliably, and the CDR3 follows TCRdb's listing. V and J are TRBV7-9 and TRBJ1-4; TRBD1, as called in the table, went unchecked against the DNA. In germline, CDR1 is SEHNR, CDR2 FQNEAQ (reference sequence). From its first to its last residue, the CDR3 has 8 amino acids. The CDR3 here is CASSDATG.

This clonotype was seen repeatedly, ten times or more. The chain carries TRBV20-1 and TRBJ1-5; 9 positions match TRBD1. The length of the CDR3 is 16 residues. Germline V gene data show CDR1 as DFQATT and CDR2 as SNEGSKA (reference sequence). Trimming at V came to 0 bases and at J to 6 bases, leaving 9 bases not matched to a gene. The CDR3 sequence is CSARDRRGQGVQPQHF. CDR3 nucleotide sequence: TGCAGTGCTAGAGATCGACGGGGACAGGGTGTTCAGCCCCAGCATTTT.

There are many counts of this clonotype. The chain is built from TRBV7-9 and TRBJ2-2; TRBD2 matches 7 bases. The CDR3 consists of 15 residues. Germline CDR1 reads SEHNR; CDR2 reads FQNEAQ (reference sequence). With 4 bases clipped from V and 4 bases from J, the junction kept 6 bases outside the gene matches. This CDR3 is CASSYAGEVTGELFF. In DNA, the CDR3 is TGTGCCAGCAGCTACGCGGGAGAAGTCACCGGGGAGCTGTTTTTT.

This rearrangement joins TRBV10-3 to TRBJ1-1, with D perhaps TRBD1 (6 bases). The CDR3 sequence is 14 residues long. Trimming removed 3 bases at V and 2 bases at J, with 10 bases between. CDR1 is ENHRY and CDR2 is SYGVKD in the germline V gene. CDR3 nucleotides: TGTGCCATCAGTGAAGGGGGGTTTAACACTGAAGCTTTCTTT. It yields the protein CAISEGGFNTEAFF.

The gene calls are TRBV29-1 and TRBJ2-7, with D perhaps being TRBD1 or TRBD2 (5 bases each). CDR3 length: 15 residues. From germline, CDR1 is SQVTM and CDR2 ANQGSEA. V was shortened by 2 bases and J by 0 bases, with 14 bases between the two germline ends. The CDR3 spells CSVETAGTVSYEQYF. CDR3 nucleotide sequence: TGCAGCGTTGAAACCGCCGGGACGGTCTCCTACGAGCAGTACTTC.

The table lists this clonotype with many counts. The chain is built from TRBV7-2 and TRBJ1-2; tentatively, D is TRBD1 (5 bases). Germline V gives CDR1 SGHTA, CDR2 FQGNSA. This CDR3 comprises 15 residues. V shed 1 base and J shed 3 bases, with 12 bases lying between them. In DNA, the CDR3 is TGTGCCAGCAGCTTAGTGGGGGGAGATGACTATGGCTACACCTTC. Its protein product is CASSLVGGDDYGYTF.

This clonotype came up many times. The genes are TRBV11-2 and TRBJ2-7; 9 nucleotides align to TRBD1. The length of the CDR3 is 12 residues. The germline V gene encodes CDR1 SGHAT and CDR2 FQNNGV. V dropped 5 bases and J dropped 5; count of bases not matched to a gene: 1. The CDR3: CASSDRGDEQYF. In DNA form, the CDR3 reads TGTGCCAGCAGCGACAGGGGGGACGAGCAGTACTTC.

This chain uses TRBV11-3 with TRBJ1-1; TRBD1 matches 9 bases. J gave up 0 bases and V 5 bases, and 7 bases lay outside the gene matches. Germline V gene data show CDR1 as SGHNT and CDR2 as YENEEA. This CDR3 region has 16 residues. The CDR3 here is CASSDRTGEVNTEAFF. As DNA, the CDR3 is TGTGCCAGCAGCGACAGGACAGGGGAGGTGAACACTGAAGCTTTCTTT.

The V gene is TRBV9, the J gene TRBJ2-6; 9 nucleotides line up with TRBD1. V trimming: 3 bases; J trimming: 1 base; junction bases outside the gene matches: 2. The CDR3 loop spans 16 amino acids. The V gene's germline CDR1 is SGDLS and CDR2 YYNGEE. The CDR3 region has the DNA TGTGCCAGCAGCGAAGGGACAGGGTCTGGGGCCAACGTCCTGACTTTC. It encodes CASSEGTGSGANVLTF.

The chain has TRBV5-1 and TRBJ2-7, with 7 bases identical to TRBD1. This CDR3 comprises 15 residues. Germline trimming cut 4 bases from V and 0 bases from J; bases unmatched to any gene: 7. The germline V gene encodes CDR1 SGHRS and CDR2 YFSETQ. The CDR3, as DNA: TGCGCCAGCAGCAGAATTAGGGACAGCTCCTACGAGCAGTACTTC. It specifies CASSRIRDSSYEQYF.

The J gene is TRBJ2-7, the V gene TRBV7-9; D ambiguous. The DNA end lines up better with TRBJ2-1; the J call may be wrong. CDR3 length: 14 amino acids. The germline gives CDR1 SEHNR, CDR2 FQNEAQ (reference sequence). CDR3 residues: CASSPSRLWHEQFF. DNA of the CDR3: TGTGCCAGCAGCCCATCCCGTCTATGGCATGAGCAGTTCTTC.

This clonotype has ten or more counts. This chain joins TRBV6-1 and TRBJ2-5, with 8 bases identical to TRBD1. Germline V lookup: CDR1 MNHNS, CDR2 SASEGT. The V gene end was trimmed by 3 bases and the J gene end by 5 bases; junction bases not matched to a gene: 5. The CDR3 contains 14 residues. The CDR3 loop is CASSDWQGAETQYF. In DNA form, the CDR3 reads TGTGCCAGCAGTGACTGGCAGGGGGCTGAGACCCAGTACTTC.

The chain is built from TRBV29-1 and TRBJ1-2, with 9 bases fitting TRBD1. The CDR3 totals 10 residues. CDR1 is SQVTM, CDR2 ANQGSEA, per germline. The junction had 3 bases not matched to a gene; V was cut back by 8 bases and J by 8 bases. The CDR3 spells CSWTGDGYTF. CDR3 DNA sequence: TGCAGCTGGACAGGGGACGGCTACACCTTC.

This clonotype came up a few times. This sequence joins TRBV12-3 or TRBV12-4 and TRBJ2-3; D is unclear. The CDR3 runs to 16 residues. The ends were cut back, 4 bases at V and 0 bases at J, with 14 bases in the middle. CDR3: CASSSQRAWSTDTQYF. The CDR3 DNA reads TGTGCCAGCAGTTCTCAGCGAGCGTGGAGCACAGATACGCAGTATTTT.

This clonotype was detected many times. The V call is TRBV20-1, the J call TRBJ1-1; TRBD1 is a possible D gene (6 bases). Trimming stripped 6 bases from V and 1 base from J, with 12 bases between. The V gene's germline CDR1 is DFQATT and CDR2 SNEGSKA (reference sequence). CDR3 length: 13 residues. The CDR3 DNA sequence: TGCAGTGCCCGAGAGACAGGGAACACTGAAGCTTTCTTT. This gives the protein CSARETGNTEAFF.